This is a list of T cell receptor beta chains from one sample in a study of blood T cell repertoires in COVID-19. Profiling relied on immunoSEQ multiplex PCR, and the TCRdb table lists in-frame clones only, not all of them. The table shows over 250,000 clones, with 90% to 95% occurring only once. Sequenced sample: peripheral blood. The receptor source for this set is a woman in her 30s with COVID-19, enrolled during active disease. CDR3s include the opening cysteine and the closing phenylalanine or tryptophan. The D gene is left open where the match is weak. Not every row has a clone size; where given, it reads once, few, many or a size class.

TRBJ1-1 . . TRBV28 CASSSRVQTEAFF TGTGCCAGCAGTTCCCGGGTCCAAACTGAAGCTTTCTTT
TRBJ2-2 . TRBD1 TRBV4-2 CASSQGQGATGELFF TGTGCCAGCAGCCAAGGACAGGGGGCCACCGGGGAGCTGTTTTTT
TRBJ2-1 . TRBD2 TRBV28 CASSQGLAVQFF TGTGCCAGCAGTCAAGGACTAGCGGTACAGTTCTTC
TRBJ1-2 . . TRBV5-1 CASSPGPTNYGYTF TGCGCCAGCAGCCCAGGGCCCACTAACTATGGCTACACCTTC
TRBJ2-7 . TRBD1 TRBV5-1 CASSLRPGQGAHEQYF TGCGCCAGCAGCTTGAGGCCGGGACAGGGGGCCCACGAGCAGTACTTC
TRBJ1-6 once TRBD1 TRBV12-5 CASGPGGYNSPLHF TGTGCTAGTGGCCCAGGGGGCTATAATTCACCCCTCCACTTT
TRBJ2-5 . TRBD1 TRBV5-5 CASSGKGQGAQETQYF TGTGCCAGCAGCGGGAAGGGACAGGGAGCACAAGAGACCCAGTACTTC
TRBJ1-1 . TRBD1 TRBV5-5 CASSFGSGTVRAFF TGTGCCAGCAGCTTTGGATCCGGGACAGTAAGGGCTTTCTTT
TRBJ1-1 . . TRBV9 CASSPERGSPEAFF TGTGCCAGCAGCCCAGAAAGGGGTAGCCCTGAAGCTTTCTTT
TRBJ1-5 . . TRBV19 CASSLSEVMAPEHF TGTGCCAGTAGTCTCTCGGAGGTAATGGCTCCGGAGCATTTT
TRBJ2-1 . . TRBV15 CATLGGSYNEQFF TGTGCCACCCTCGGCGGCTCCTACAATGAGCAGTTCTTC
TRBJ2-7 . TRBD1 TRBV6-2/TRBV6-3 CASSRQGYEQYF TGTGCCAGCAGTCGACAGGGCTACGAGCAGTACTTC
TRBJ1-5 . TRBD1 TRBV20-1 CSASWQGDSQPQHF TGCAGTGCTAGTTGGCAGGGGGACAGTCAGCCCCAGCATTTT